This T cell receptor beta chain was identified in a study of T cell responses to AZD1222 COVID-19 vaccine. Study-level points and caveats: Of the AZD1222 recipients, only 5 or 6 were seropositive at baseline. Nearly half of the spike-specific TCRs reportedly recognize variant regions that carry no mutations.

The method was immunoSEQ multiplex PCR; TCRdb's version includes in-frame clones alone and lacks a portion of them. Found here are around 190,000 clones, roughly 92% of them singletons; the top ten hold 1.6%. Timing groups of about 4 and about 12 weeks for second doses were pooled. CDR1 MNHNS and CDR2 SASEGT come from the germline V gene. Trimming took 1 base from V and 4 from J, leaving 15 bases between them. The CDR3 covers 16 residues. A remark on this clone: Its antigen is undetermined.

This receptor was taken from an adult who received the AZD1222 COVID-19 vaccine. The sample was peripheral blood, taken 28 days after the second AZD1222 dose. The chain is built from TRBV6-1 and TRBJ2-3; possibly TRBD2 for D (6 bases). CDR3 region: CASSEVGGSMADTQYF. CDR3 coding DNA: TGTGCCAGCAGTGAAGTAGGAGGGAGTATGGCAGATACGCAGTATTTT.